These 4 T cell receptor beta chains came from one sample sequenced in a study of shared clonotypes between healthy human individuals. Assay used: immunoSEQ multiplex PCR; TCRdb lists only in-frame clones, some missing. The sample shows about 1 million clones, 75% to 80% of them seen only once. The specimen was memory CD4+ T cells from PBMCs. Stated subset: CD45RA-negative fraction. The receptors here all came from a young man in good health. Some clones in this sample may be carry-over from other donors' samples.

This chain joins TRBV11-1 and TRBJ2-2, with TRBD2 identical over 12 bases. The length of the CDR3 is 17 residues. The germline gives CDR1 SGHAT, CDR2 FQDESV (reference sequence). V lost 1 base to trimming and J lost 5 bases; unmatched junction nucleotides: 5. The DNA of the CDR3 is TGTGCCAGCAGCTTAGATCCTAGCGGGAGGGGAACCGGGGAGCTGTTTTTT. It specifies CASSLDPSGRGTGELFF.

J is TRBJ2-7 and V is TRBV5-1; D is possibly TRBD1 (6 bases). Trimming left V 3 bases short and J 5 bases short, with 12 bases between. The CDR3 is 13 amino acids. In germline, CDR1 is SGHRS, CDR2 YFSETQ. The CDR3 nucleotides are TGCGCCAGCAGCTCCCAGGGGATGAACGAGCAGTACTTC. Translated, it gives CASSSQGMNEQYF.

This clone is a singleton in its sample. This sequence joins TRBV5-1 and TRBJ1-2; no firm D call. The V and J ends lost 3 bases and 6 bases respectively, with 15 bases between them. Germline lookup yields CDR1 SGHRS and CDR2 YFSETQ. The CDR3 loop spans 14 amino acids. The CDR3 DNA sequence: TGCGCCAGCAGCTCAGACGCGGGGAAAAATGGCTACACCTTC. The encoded protein is CASSSDAGKNGYTF.

The V and J genes are TRBV29-1 and TRBJ1-1; D gene ambiguous. Germline CDR1 is SQVTM and CDR2 is ANQGSEA. Trimming removed 6 bases at V and 3 bases at J, with 5 bases between. The CDR3 extends over 10 amino acids. The CDR3 loop is CSVGYTEAFF. Here the CDR3 DNA reads TGCAGCGTCGGGTACACTGAAGCTTTCTTT.